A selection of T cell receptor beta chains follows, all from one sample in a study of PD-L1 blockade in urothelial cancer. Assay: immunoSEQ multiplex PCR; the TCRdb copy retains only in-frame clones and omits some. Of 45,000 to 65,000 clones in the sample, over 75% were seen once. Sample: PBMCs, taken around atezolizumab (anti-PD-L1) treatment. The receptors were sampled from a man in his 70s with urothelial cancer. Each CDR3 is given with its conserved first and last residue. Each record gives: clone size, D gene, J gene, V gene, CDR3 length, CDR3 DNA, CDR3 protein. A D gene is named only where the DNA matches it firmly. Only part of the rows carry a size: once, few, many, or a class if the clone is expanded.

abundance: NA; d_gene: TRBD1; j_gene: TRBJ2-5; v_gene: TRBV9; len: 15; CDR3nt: TGTGCCAGCAGCGTAGGGGGACAGGGCTGGGAGACCCAGTACTTC; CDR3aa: CASSVGGQGWETQYF
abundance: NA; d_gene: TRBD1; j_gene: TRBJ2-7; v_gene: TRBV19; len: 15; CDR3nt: TGTGCCAGTAGTATGGGGGGACAGGAGATCTACGAGCAGTACTTC; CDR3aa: CASSMGGQEIYEQYF
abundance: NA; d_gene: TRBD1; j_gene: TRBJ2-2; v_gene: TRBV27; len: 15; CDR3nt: TGTGCCAGCAGATTGGACAGGATGAACACCGGGGAGCTGTTTTTT; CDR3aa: CASRLDRMNTGELFF
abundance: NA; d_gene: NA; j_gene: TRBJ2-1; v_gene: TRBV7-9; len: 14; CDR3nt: TGTGCCAGCAGCTTAGTAGGGGGTGGCAATGAGCAGTTCTTC; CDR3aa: CASSLVGGGNEQFF
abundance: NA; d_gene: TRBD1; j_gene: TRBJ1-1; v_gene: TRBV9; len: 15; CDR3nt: TGTGCCAGCAGCGTTTTGACAGGGGCGAACACTGAAGCTTTCTTT; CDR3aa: CASSVLTGANTEAFF
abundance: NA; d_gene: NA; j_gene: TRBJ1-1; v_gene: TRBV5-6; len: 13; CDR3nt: TGTGCCAGCAGCTTGATAGGGGGAACTGAAGCTTTCTTT; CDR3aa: CASSLIGGTEAFF
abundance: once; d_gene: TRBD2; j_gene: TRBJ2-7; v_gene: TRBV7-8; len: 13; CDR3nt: TGTGCCAGCAGCTCTCTAGCGGCCTACGAGCAGTACTTC; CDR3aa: CASSSLAAYEQYF
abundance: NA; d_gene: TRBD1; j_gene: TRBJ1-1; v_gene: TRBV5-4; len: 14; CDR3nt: TGTGCCAGCAGCCCGGGACAGATGAACACTGAAGCTTTCTTT; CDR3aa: CASSPGQMNTEAFF
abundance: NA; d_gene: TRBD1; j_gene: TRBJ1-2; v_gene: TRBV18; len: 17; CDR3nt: TGTGCCAGCTCACCGGCATACGGACAGGGGGCGGAGTATGGCTACACCTTC; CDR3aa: CASSPAYGQGAEYGYTF
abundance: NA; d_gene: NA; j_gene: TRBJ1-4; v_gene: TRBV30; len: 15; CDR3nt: TGTGCCTGGAGTGTACGGAGTTCAACTAATGAAAAACTGTTTTTT; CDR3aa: CAWSVRSSTNEKLFF
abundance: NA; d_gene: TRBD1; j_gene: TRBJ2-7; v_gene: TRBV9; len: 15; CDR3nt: TGTGCCAGCAGCGTTGGGACAGGGTCTTCCTACGAGCAGTACTTC; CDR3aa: CASSVGTGSSYEQYF
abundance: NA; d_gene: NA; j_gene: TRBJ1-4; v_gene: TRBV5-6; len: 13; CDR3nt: TGTGCCAGCAGCTTTTCCGGGTCTGAAAAACTGTTTTTT; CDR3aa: CASSFSGSEKLFF
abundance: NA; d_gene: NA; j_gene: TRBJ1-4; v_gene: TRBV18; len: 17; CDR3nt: TGTGCCAGCTCACCATTGATTTTGCAGAACTCACAGGGAAAACTGTTTTTT; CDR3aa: CASSPLILQNSQGKLFF
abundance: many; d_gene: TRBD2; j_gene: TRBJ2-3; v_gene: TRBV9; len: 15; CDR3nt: TGTGCCAGCAGCGTAGGGAGCGGGGAGCACAGATACGCGTATTTT; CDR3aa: CASSVGSGEHRYAYF
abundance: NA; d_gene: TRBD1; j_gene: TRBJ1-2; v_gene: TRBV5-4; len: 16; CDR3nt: TGTGCCAGCAGCTTGGCCGGGACAGGGGGCGCGAATGGCTACACCTTC; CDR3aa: CASSLAGTGGANGYTF
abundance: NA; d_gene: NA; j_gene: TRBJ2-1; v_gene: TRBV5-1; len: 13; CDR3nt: TGCGCCAGCAGCTTGGTGGAAAAGGGGGAGCAGTTCTTC; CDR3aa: CASSLVEKGEQFF
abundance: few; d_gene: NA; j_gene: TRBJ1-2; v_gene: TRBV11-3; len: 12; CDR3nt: TGTGCCAGCAGCCTCAGGGGCTATGGCTACACCTTC; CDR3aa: CASSLRGYGYTF
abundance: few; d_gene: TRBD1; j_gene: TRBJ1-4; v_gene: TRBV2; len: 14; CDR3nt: TGTGCCAGCAGTTCAGGGGGCCCCAATGAAAAACTGTTTTTT; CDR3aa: CASSSGGPNEKLFF
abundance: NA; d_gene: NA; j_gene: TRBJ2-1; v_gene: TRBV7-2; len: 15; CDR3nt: TGTGCCAGCAGCCCTGCCCCAATACAGGGAAATGAGCAGTTCTTC; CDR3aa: CASSPAPIQGNEQFF
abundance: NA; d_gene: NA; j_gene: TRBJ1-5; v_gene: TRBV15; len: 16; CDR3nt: TGTGCCACCAGCAGGGGGACAAGGGCTCCTAATCAGCCCCAGCATTTT; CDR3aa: CATSRGTRAPNQPQHF
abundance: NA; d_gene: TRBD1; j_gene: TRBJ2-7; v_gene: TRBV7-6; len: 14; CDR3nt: TGTGCCAGCAGCGCCGGGACAGGGCGAGAAGAGCAGTACTTC; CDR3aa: CASSAGTGREEQYF
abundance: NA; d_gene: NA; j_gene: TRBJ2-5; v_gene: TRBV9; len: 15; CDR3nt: TGTGCCAGCAGCGTAGGGACACAAAAGGAAGAGACCCAGTACTTC; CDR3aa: CASSVGTQKEETQYF
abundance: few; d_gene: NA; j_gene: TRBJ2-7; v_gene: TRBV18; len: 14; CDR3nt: TGTGCCAGCTCACCACTCTCGGGATCCTACGAGCAGTACTTC; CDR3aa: CASSPLSGSYEQYF
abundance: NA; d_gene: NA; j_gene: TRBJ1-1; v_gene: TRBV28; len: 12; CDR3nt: TGTGCCAGCAGCCGCCGACAGCCTGAAGCTTTCTTT; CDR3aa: CASSRRQPEAFF
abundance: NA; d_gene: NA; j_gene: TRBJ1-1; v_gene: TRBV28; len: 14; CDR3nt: TGTGCCAGCAGTTTACGAGGCCTGAACACTGAAGCTTTCTTT; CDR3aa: CASSLRGLNTEAFF
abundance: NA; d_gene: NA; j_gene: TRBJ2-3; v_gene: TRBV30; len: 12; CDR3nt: TGTGCCTGGTCAGCGGACCACAGATACGCGTATTTT; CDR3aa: CAWSADHRYAYF
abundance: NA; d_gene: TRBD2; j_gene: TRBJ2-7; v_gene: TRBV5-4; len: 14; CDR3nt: TGTGCCAGCAGCCCGGCTGCGGGAGTAGGAGAGCAGTACTTC; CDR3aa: CASSPAAGVGEQYF
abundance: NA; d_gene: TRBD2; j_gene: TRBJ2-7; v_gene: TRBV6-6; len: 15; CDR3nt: TGTGCCAGCAGTTTCTTAGCGGGAGAATTCGGCGAGCAGTACTTC; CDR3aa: CASSFLAGEFGEQYF
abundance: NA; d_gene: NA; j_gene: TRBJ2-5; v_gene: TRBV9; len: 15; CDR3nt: TGTGCCAGCAGCCGAGACGGGACATACCAAGAGACCCAGTACTTC; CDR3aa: CASSRDGTYQETQYF
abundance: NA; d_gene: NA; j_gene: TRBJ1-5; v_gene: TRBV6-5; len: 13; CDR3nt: TGTGCCAGCAGCCAAGGGGGTCGGCAGCCCCAGCATTTT; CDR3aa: CASSQGGRQPQHF
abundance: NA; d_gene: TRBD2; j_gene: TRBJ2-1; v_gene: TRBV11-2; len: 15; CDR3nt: TGTGCCAGCAGCTCCGGACTAGCGGGAGTTAGTGAGCAGTTCTTC; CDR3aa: CASSSGLAGVSEQFF
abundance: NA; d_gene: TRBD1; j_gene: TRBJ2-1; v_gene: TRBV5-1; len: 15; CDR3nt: TGCGCCAGCAGCCTAAGGACAGGGGAGGGAAATGAGCAGTTCTTC; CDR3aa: CASSLRTGEGNEQFF
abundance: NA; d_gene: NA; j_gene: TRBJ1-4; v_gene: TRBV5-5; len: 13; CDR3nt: TGTGCCAGCGGACTCGCAACTAATGAAAAACTGTTTTTT; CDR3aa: CASGLATNEKLFF
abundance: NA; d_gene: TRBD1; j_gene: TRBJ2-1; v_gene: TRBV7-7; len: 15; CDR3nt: TGTGCTAGCAGCTTCGACAGGGGGCATGAGAGTGAGCAGTTCTTC; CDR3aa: CASSFDRGHESEQFF
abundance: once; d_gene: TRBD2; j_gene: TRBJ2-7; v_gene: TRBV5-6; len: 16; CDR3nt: TGTGCCAGCAGCTTGGGACTAGCGGGAGGGCCGTACGAGCAGTACTTC; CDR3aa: CASSLGLAGGPYEQYF
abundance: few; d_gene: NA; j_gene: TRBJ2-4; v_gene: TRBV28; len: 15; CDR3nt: TGTGCCAGCAGTTCTCAGGGCTTCCCCAAAAACATTCAGTACTTC; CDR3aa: CASSSQGFPKNIQYF
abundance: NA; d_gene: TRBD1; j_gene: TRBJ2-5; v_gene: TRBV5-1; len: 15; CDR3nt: TGCGCCAGCAGAGGGACAGGGAGGATACAAGAGACCCAGTACTTC; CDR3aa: CASRGTGRIQETQYF
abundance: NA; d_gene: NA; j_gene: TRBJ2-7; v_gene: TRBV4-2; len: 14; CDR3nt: TGTGCCAGCAGGGAGGGCCTAGCGTACGGCGAGCAGTACTTC; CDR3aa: CASREGLAYGEQYF
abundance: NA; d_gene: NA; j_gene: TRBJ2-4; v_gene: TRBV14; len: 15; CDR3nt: TGTGCCAGCAGCTTGCAGGGAAGGGCCAAAAACATTCAGTACTTC; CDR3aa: CASSLQGRAKNIQYF
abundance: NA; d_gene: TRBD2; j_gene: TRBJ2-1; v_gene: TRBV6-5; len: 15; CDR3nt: TGTGCCAGCAGTTACTCGAGACTAGCAAGCGATGAGCAGTTCTTC; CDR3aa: CASSYSRLASDEQFF
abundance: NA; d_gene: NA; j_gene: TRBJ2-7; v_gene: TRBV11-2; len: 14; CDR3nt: TGTGCCAGCAGCTTCAGGATCATAACCTACGAGCAGTACTTC; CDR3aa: CASSFRIITYEQYF
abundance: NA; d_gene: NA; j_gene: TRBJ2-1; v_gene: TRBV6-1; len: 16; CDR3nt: TGTGCCAGCAGTGAAGCATGGAGGCAGCCCTACAATGAGCAGTTCTTC; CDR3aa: CASSEAWRQPYNEQFF
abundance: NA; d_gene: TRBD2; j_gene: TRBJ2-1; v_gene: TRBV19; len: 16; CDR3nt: TGTGCCAGTAGCCGGACTAGCGGGCCCCCTCACAATGAGCAGTTCTTC; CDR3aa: CASSRTSGPPHNEQFF
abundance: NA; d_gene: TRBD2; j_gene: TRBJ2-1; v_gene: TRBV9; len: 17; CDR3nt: TGTGCCAGCAGCGTAGAAACTAGCGGAGCAGCCTACAATGAGCAGTTCTTC; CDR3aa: CASSVETSGAAYNEQFF
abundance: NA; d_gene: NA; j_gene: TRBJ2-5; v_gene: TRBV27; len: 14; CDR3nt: TGTGCCAGCAGTTTATCTAGAGGGTTGGAGACCCAGTACTTC; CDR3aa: CASSLSRGLETQYF
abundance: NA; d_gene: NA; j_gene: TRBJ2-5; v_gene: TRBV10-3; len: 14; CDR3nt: TGTGCCATCAGTGAGGGGACTTCTCAAGAGACCCAGTACTTC; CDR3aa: CAISEGTSQETQYF
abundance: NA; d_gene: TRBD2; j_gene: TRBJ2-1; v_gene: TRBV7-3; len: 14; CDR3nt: TGTGCCAGCAGTAAAACCGGGACTAGCAATGAGCAGTTCTTC; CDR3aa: CASSKTGTSNEQFF
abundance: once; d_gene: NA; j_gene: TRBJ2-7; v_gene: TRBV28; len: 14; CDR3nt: TGTGCCAGCAGTCGACCGGGATTCGGGAACGAGCAGTACTTC; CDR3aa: CASSRPGFGNEQYF
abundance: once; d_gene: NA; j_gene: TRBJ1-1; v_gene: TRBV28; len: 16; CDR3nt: TGTGCCAGCAGTTTACCCAACAATATCGTGAACACTGAAGCTTTCTTT; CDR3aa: CASSLPNNIVNTEAFF
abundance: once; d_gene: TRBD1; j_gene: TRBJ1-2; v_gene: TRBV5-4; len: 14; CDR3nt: TGTGCCAGCAGCTTGCAGGGGGCGCAAAGAGCGAACACCTTC; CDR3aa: CASSLQGAQRANTF
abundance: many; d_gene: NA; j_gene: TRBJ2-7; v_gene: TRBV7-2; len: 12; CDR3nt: TGTGCCAGCAGCTTGAGCTCCTACGAGCAGTACTTC; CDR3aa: CASSLSSYEQYF
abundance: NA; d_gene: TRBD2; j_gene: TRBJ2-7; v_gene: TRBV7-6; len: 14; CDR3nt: TGTGCCAGCAGCGCCACTAGCGGGATATACGAGCAGTACTTC; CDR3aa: CASSATSGIYEQYF
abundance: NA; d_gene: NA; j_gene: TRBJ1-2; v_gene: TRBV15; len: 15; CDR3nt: TGTGCCACCAGCAGAGTCGCAGGGGTAACCTATGGCTACACCTTC; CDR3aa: CATSRVAGVTYGYTF